The sequence of this T cell receptor beta chain was determined in a study of neoadjuvant nivolumab and ipilimumab in lung cancer (dated by TCRdb to 2019 to 2021). In terms of the full investigation: Intravenous nivolumab was dosed at 3 mg/kg on days 1, 15 and 29, and in the combination arm ipilimumab 1 mg/kg was added on day 1 only. For each study arm, the primary endpoint of the trial was the rate of major pathologic response (MPR) in the intention-to-treat population. In the trial, approximately 42 patients with operable NSCLC were treated, of whom approximately 23 were randomized to nivolumab monotherapy and roughly 21 to nivolumab plus ipilimumab. TCR repertoires were compared between pretherapy (baseline) peripheral blood and tumors resected at surgery after neoadjuvant immune checkpoint blockade. Matched pretherapy and resected tumor pairs were analyzed for seven patients: four treated with nivolumab and three with nivolumab plus ipilimumab. Findings and caveats that apply to the study as a whole: A small number of samples underwent TCR sequencing. There was no significant correlation between TCR clonality and pathologic tumor regression, and just a single major-pathologic-response sample was available for the clonality-regression analysis. Richness in tumors resected after neoadjuvant therapy showed a positive correlation with pretherapy blood TCR richness (Spearman R of about 0.82). From pretherapy to surgery, increases in tumor T-cell richness and clonality were observed in three of three dual-therapy tumors but in only two of four nivolumab-treated tumors. Resected tumors had greater TCR richness and clonality than tumor-adjacent uninvolved lung, and increases were observed in more dual-therapy-treated tumors.

V lost 0 bases and J lost 5 bases, and the count of bases not matched to a germline gene is 3. The CDR3 has 15 amino acids, counting the end cysteine and phenylalanine. The DNA shown is the 45-base CDR3, in frame from base 1. CDR1 and CDR2 are read off the germline V gene (reference sequence) as SGHNT and YYREEE. Of note for this clone: Which antigen it targets is not known. Base qualities are missing; no much larger clone stands one base away.

Library construction relied on the immunoSEQ multiplex PCR assay. As for how the authors treated the data: Richness and clonality were used to summarize the repertoires, and clones that significantly expanded or contracted between pre- and post-therapy samples were identified. TCRdb mirrors the immuneACCESS table, restricted to in-frame sequences. Some clones are absent from its copies; in checked studies, under half trace to an unresolved V gene, and the reason for the others is unknown. The V and J calls and the clone size are those of that table, but D and trimming were determined from the DNA. Recorded for this sample are roughly 49,000 clones; around nine tenths of them occurred a single time. In total, the top ten clones hold 3.7% of the sample. Sample time point, as interpreted from the label and publication: pretherapy, before neoadjuvant immune checkpoint inhibitors. The samples were obtained from NEOSTAR, a phase 2 randomized trial that tested neoadjuvant nivolumab or nivolumab plus ipilimumab, followed by surgery, in operable NSCLC.

Sequenced material: blood, taken before neoadjuvant nivolumab, alone or with ipilimumab. The TCR was taken from an adult with non-small cell lung cancer. Some clones in this sample may be carry-over from other donors' samples. The V and J genes are TRBV5-4 and TRBJ2-1; 9 of the junction bases match TRBD2. The DNA is as follows: TGTGCCAGCAGCTTGGATAGCGGGAGTAACAATGAGCAGTTCTTC. It codes for CASSLDSGSNNEQFF.